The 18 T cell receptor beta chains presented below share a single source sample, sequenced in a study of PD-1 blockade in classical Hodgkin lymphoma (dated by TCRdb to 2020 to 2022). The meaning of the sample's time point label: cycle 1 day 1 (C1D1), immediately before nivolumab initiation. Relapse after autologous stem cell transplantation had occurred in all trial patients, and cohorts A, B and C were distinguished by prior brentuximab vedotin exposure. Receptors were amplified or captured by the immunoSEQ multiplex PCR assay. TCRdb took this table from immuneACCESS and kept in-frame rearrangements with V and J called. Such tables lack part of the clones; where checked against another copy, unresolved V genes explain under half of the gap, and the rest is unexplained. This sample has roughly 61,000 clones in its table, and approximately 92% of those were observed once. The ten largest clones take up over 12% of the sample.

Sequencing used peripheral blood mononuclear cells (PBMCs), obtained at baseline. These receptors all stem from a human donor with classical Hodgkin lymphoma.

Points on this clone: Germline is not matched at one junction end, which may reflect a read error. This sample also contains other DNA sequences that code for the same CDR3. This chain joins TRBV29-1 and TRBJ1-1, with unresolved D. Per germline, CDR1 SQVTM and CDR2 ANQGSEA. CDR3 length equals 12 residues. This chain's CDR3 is CSGLEENTEAFF. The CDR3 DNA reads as TGCAGCGGGCTAGAGGAAAACACTGAAGCCTTCTTT.

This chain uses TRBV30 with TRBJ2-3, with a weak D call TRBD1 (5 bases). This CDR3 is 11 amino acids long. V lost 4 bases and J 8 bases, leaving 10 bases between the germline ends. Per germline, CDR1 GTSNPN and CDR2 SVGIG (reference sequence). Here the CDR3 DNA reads TGTGCCTGGACTAATCAGGGTACGCAGTATTTT. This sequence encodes CAWTNQGTQYF.

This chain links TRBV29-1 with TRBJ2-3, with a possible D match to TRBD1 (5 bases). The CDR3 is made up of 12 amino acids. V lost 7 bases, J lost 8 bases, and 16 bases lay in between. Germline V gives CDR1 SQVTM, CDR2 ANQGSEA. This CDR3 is CSAAGHSATQYF. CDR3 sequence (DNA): TGCAGCGCCGCTGGACACTCAGCTACGCAGTATTTT.

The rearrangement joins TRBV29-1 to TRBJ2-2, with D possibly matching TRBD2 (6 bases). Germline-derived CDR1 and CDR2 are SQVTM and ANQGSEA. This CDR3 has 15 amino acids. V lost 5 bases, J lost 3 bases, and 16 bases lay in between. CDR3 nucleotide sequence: TGCAGCGTTTCGGGACTGAGTGAAGACACCGGGGAGCTGTTTTTT. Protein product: CSVSGLSEDTGELFF.

The DNA for the CDR3 is TGCGCCAGCAGCGACCAGGGACAGGGGATCCAGGGTGGCTACGAGCAGTACTTC. Protein: CASSDQGQGIQGGYEQYF. The genes are TRBV10-2 and TRBJ2-7, with TRBD1 matching over 10 bases. The CDR3 runs 18 residues. CDR1 and CDR2 (germline): WSHSY, SAAADI. V lost 6 bases to trimming and J lost 3 bases; unmatched junction nucleotides: 17.

CDR3 residues: CASSDSAVAISEQFF. The CDR3, as DNA: TGTGCCAGCAGTGACTCGGCCGTTGCGATCAGTGAGCAGTTCTTC. This chain joins TRBV6-4 and TRBJ2-1, with D hard to call. Per germline, CDR1 MRHNA and CDR2 SNTAGT. Trimming shortened V by 0 bases and J by 9 bases, and 15 bases separated the two germline ends. This CDR3 contains 15 residues.

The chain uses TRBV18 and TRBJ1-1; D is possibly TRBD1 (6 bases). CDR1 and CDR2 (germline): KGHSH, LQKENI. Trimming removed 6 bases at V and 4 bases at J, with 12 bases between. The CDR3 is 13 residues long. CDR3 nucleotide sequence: TGTGCCAGCTCGTTACAGGGAGGCACTGAAGCTTTCTTT. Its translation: CASSLQGGTEAFF.

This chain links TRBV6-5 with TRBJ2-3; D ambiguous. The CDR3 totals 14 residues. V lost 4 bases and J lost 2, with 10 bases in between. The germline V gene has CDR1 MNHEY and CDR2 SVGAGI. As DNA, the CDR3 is TGTGCCAGCAGTTCCTTCGGGCTCACAGATACGCAGTATTTT. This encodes CASSSFGLTDTQYF.

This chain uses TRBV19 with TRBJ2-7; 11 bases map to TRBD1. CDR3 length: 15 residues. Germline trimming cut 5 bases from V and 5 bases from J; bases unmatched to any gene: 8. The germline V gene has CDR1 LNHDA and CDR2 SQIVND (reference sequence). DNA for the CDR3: TGTGCCAGTAGTCGGATGGACAGGGGGCTGAACGAGCAGTACTTC. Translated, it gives CASSRMDRGLNEQYF.

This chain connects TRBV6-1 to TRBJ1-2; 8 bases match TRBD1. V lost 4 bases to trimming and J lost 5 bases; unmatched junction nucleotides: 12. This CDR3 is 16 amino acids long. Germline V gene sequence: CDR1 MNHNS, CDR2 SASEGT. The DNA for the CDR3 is TGTGCCAGCAGTGGGGGGACAGGCCTCGGAATTTATGGCTACACCTTC. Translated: CASSGGTGLGIYGYTF.

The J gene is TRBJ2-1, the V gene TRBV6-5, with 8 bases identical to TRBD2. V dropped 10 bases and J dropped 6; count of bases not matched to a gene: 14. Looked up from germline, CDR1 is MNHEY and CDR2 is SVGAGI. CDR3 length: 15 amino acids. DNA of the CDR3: TGTGCCACGGAACGCCGGGACCGGGGGGGCAATGAGCAGTTCTTC. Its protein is CATERRDRGGNEQFF.

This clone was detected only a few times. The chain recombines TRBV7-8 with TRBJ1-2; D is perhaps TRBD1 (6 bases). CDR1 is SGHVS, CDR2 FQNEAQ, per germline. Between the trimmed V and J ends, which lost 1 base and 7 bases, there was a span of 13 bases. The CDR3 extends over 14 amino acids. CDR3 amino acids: CASSLGGTRAGYTF. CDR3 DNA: TGTGCCAGCAGCTTAGGGGGGACAAGGGCTGGCTACACCTTC.

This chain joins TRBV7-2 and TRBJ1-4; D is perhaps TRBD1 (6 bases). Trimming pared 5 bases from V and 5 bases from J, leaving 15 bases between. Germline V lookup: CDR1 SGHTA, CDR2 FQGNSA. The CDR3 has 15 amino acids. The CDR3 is CASSRGGSPNEKLFF. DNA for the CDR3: TGTGCCAGCAGCCGGGGGGGCAGCCCCAATGAAAAACTGTTTTTT.

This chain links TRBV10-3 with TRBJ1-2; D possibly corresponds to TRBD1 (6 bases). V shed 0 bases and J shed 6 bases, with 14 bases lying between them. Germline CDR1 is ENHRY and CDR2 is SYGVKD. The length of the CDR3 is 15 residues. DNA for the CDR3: TGTGCCATCAGTGAGTCACGTTGGGCAGGGGATGGCTACACCTTC. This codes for CAISESRWAGDGYTF.

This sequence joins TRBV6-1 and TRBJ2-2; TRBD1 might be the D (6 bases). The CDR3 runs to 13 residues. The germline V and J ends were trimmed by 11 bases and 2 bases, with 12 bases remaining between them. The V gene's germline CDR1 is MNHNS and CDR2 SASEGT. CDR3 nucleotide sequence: TGTGCCGGACTCAGGGGAAACACCGGGGAGCTGTTTTTT. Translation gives CAGLRGNTGELFF.

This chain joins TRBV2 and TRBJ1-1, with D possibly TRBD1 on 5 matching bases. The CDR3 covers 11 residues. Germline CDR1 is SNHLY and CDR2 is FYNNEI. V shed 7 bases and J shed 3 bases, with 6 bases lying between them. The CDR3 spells CASIRDTEAFF. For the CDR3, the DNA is TGTGCCAGCATCAGGGACACTGAAGCTTTCTTT.

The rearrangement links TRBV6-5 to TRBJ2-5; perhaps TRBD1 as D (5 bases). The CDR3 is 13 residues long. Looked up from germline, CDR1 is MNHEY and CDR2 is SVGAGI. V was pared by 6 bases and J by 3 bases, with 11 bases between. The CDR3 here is CASSSTAEETQYF. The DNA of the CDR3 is TGTGCCAGCAGCTCGACAGCTGAAGAGACCCAGTACTTC.

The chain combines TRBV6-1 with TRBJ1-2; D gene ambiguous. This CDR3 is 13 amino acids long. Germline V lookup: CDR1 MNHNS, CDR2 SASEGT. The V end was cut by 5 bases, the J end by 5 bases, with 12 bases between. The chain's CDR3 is CASSSRRLYGYTF. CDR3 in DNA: TGTGCCAGCAGTTCCCGACGGCTATATGGCTACACCTTC.